Below are 11 T cell receptor beta chains sequenced from a single sample in a study of cytomegalovirus exposure and HLA in healthy donors. Researchers ran the PCR with 60 Vbeta and 13 Jbeta primers. Sequencing used immunoSEQ multiplex PCR; TCRdb keeps in-frame clones, though not all of them. The sample contains 150,000 to 200,000 clones, more than 65% of which appear only once. The specimen sequenced was PBMCs. These receptors were collected from a girl aged 5-17 years in good health and CMV-seropositive.

This clone was seen once. The chain is built from TRBV5-1 and TRBJ1-1; D not resolved. Trimming took off 9 bases at V and 2 bases at J, with 14 bases between the two ends. CDR1 SGHRS and CDR2 YFSETQ come from the germline V gene. The CDR3 has 13 amino acids. DNA for the CDR3: TGCGCCAAAGAAGCTGGACTAAACACTGAAGCTTTCTTT. Amino acid sequence: CAKEAGLNTEAFF.

This clone was detected only a few times. The J gene is TRBJ1-1, the V gene TRBV19; no clear D gene. Deletions cut 6 bases from V and 6 bases from J, with 14 bases between. CDR1 and CDR2 (germline): LNHDA, SQIVND (reference sequence). The CDR3 contains 13 residues. The CDR3 nucleotides read TGTGCCAGTAGCCATCCCTCAGTCGCTGAAGCTTTCTTT. This encodes CASSHPSVAEAFF.

The genes are TRBV6-5 and TRBJ2-1, with 7 bases matching TRBD2. The CDR3 covers 15 residues. Germline-derived CDR1 and CDR2 are MNHEY and SVGAGI. V lost 6 bases and J lost 0; bases outside the gene matches: 5. The CDR3 DNA sequence: TGTGCCAGCAGGCCCTCTAGCGGCTCCTACAATGAGCAGTTCTTC. Its protein is CASRPSSGSYNEQFF.

The chain recombines TRBV5-6 with TRBJ2-1, with 10 bases aligning to TRBD1. Germline CDR1 reads SGHDT; CDR2 reads YYEEEE. This CDR3 has 15 residues. Unmatched junction bases numbered 5, after V lost 0 bases and J lost 8 bases. DNA of the CDR3: TGTGCCAGCAGCTTGGCGAGAGGGACAGGGGATGAGCAGTTCTTC. Translating it yields CASSLARGTGDEQFF.

The chain employs TRBV30 and TRBJ2-7; the D is unclear. Trimming removed 5 bases at V and 2 bases at J, with 7 bases between. In germline, CDR1 is GTSNPN, CDR2 SVGIG (reference sequence). This CDR3 contains 11 residues. CDR3 bases: TGTGCCTGGTCAGAGGCCTACGAGCAGTACTTC. Amino acids: CAWSEAYEQYF.

There are a few counts of this clone. The V gene is TRBV6-4, the J gene TRBJ1-6, with 8 bases aligning to TRBD1. Trimming at V came to 0 bases and at J to 7 bases, leaving 2 bases not matched to a gene. Germline-derived CDR1 and CDR2 are MRHNA and SNTAGT. The CDR3 has 15 residues. CDR3: CASSDSTGANSPLHF. The CDR3 DNA sequence: TGTGCCAGCAGTGACTCGACAGGGGCGAATTCACCCCTCCACTTT.

The count of this clone is one. V usage is TRBV9 and J usage is TRBJ2-3; D possibly corresponds to TRBD1 (6 bases). CDR1 SGDLS and CDR2 YYNGEE come from the germline V gene. The CDR3 runs 14 residues. Trimming shortened V by 3 bases and J by 0 bases, and 8 bases separated the two germline ends. The CDR3 region has the DNA TGTGCCAGCAGCGGGGGGCTAAGCACAGATACGCAGTATTTT. This translates into CASSGGLSTDTQYF.

This clone was counted between two and nine times. Without the conserved terminal phenylalanine or tryptophan, this CDR3 likely stems from a read error. It is unclear where the CDR3 begins or ends on the DNA, so no DNA is shown, and the CDR3 is as TCRdb lists it. The V and J genes are TRBV6-5 and TRBJ2-4; the table calls TRBD2, which could not be checked here. The CDR3 sequence runs 9 residues, both termini included. The germline gives CDR1 MNHEY, CDR2 SVGAGI. The CDR3 loop reads CASSYDPGS.

This clone was observed a single time. The V gene is TRBV4-3, the J gene TRBJ1-4, with a weak D call TRBD1 (6 bases). V was clipped by 0 bases and J by 5 bases, with 10 bases between them. CDR3 length: 15 amino acids. CDR1 LGHNA and CDR2 YSLEER come from the germline V gene. This CDR3 reads CASSQDYRENEKLFF. The CDR3 region has the DNA TGCGCCAGCAGCCAAGATTACAGGGAGAATGAAAAACTGTTTTTT.

V gene TRBV7-9 combines with J gene TRBJ2-5; TRBD2 aligns across 7 bases. The length of the CDR3 is 14 residues. Per germline, CDR1 SEHNR and CDR2 FQNEAQ (reference sequence). V lost 5 bases, J lost 4 bases, and 7 bases stayed unmatched. This CDR3 is CASSPTGGGETQYF. CDR3 DNA sequence: TGTGCCAGCAGCCCCACGGGGGGTGGAGAGACCCAGTACTTC.

The chain couples TRBV6-5 to TRBJ1-1; 7 bases match TRBD1. This CDR3 contains 14 residues. The V gene end was trimmed by 4 bases and the J gene end by 1 base; junction bases not matched to a gene: 3. Germline-derived CDR1 and CDR2 are MNHEY and SVGAGI. CDR3 coding DNA: TGTGCCAGCAGTTCGGGACAGCCGAACACTGAAGCTTTCTTT. Translation: CASSSGQPNTEAFF.